This T cell receptor beta chain was identified during a study of T cell changes during pregnancy in multiple sclerosis. The CDR3 spans 14 residues. Trimming shortened V by 6 bases and J by 2 bases, and 13 bases separated the two germline ends. CDR1 MNHNS and CDR2 SASEGT come from the germline V gene. Data came from immunoSEQ multiplex PCR; TCRdb stores just in-frame clones and leaves some out. The sample holds about 38,000 clones; 94% are singletons and the top ten take under 0.5%. Sequenced here: CD4+ T cells from peripheral blood mononuclear cells, sampled in the second trimester of pregnancy. The receptor was derived from a female donor with multiple sclerosis, enrolled in a pregnancy study. The V and J genes are TRBV6-1 and TRBJ1-2, with D perhaps matching TRBD1 (6 bases). The chain's CDR3 is CASRDTGNNYGYTF. For the CDR3, the DNA is TGTGCCAGCAGGGATACAGGGAACAACTATGGCTACACCTTC.